What follows are 16 T cell receptor beta chains derived from one specimen sequenced in a study of technical replicates of blood from several donors. The protocol was immunoSEQ multiplex PCR, while the TCRdb copy is restricted to in-frame clones and leaves out a portion. The data contain 80,000 or so clones, nearly 97% of them singletons. Material for sequencing was T cells isolated from PBMCs. The receptors originated from a human donor in good health.

The V and J genes are TRBV28 and TRBJ2-5; TRBD1 matches 10 bases. Germline CDR1 and CDR2: MDHEN and SYDVKM. V lost 6 bases and J lost 7; bases outside the gene matches: 14. This CDR3 region has 16 residues. For the CDR3, the DNA is TGTGCCAGCAGCTCCAATTTGGACAGGGGGATCGGGACCCAGTACTTC. As protein: CASSSNLDRGIGTQYF. Supplemented by reference TRBV28 and TRBJ2-5, the full variable domain reads DVKVTQSSRYLVKRTGEKVFLECVQDMDHENMFWYRQDPGLGLRLIYFSYDVKMKEKGDIPEGYSVSREKKERFSLILESASTNQTSMYLCASSSNLDRGIGTQYFGPGTRLLVL.

The table lists this clone with a count of one. This chain connects TRBV29-1 to TRBJ2-2; D may be TRBD1 (5 bases). Germline V gene lookup returns CDR1 SQVTM and CDR2 ANQGSEA. V lost 2 bases and J 4 bases, leaving 11 bases between the germline ends. The CDR3 spans 14 residues. The CDR3 region is CSVETIGATGELFF. DNA for the CDR3: TGCAGCGTTGAAACAATAGGGGCCACCGGGGAGCTGTTTTTT.

The chain recombines TRBV6-5 with TRBJ2-6; D is unresolved. This CDR3 has 13 amino acids. V was clipped by 7 bases and J by 0 bases, with 4 bases between them. Germline loops: CDR1 MNHEY, CDR2 SVGAGI. CDR3 loop: CASKLSGANVLTF. The CDR3 coding sequence is TGTGCCAGCAAACTCTCTGGGGCCAACGTCCTGACTTTC.

This clone was recorded only once. V usage is TRBV4-1 and J usage is TRBJ1-1; D unresolved. Trimming took off 4 bases at V and 2 bases at J, with 8 bases between the two ends. The CDR3 length is 13 residues. From germline, CDR1 is MGHRA and CDR2 YSYEKL. The CDR3 is CASSPHGNTEAFF. In DNA form, the CDR3 reads TGCGCCAGCAGCCCCCATGGCAACACTGAAGCTTTCTTT.

This sequence joins TRBV27 and TRBJ1-2; TRBD1 aligns across 7 bases. CDR1 and CDR2 from the germline V gene are MNHEY and SMNVEV (reference sequence). After removal of 6 bases from V and 5 bases from J, the junction contained 3 bases not matched to a gene. The CDR3 contains 12 residues. The CDR3 DNA follows: TGTGCCAGCAGGGGGACAGTTTATGGCTACACCTTC. It specifies CASRGTVYGYTF.

The genes are TRBV15 and TRBJ2-2; possibly TRBD2 for D (5 bases). Germline values: CDR1 LNHNV, CDR2 YYDKDF (reference sequence). Trimming took off 2 bases at V and 4 bases at J, with 26 bases between the two ends. The CDR3 is 20 amino acids. CDR3 residues: CATSRLVTAGYSGSTGELFF. The CDR3 nucleotides are TGTGCCACCAGCAGACTGGTAACTGCAGGTTATAGTGGGAGCACCGGGGAGCTGTTTTTT.

The V call is TRBV15, the J call TRBJ1-4, with 11 bases matching TRBD1. Germline V gene lookup returns CDR1 LNHNV and CDR2 YYDKDF (reference sequence). J lost 7 bases, V lost 0 bases, and 4 bases had no gene match. The CDR3 totals 16 residues. CDR3 amino acids: CATSREKDRGLEKLFF. The CDR3 DNA sequence: TGTGCCACCAGCAGAGAGAAGGACAGGGGGCTTGAAAAACTGTTTTTT.

In its sample, this clone was seen a few times. The V call is TRBV5-8, the J call TRBJ2-1, with D maybe TRBD2 (5 bases). In germline, CDR1 is SGHTS, CDR2 YDEGEE. Trimming took off 4 bases at V and 5 bases at J, with 10 bases between the two ends. CDR3 length: 13 amino acids. Here the CDR3 DNA reads TGTGCCAGCAGCGACGGGATCCACAATGAGCAGTTCTTC. It codes for CASSDGIHNEQFF.

A single count supports this clone. DNA of the CDR3: TGTGCCAGCAGCCTACGGACAGACTACGAGCAGTACTTC. This encodes CASSLRTDYEQYF. V gene TRBV9 combines with J gene TRBJ2-7; possible D gene TRBD1, 6 bases. Trimming stripped 4 bases from V and 3 bases from J, with 11 bases between. The CDR3 runs 13 residues. Germline V gene lookup returns CDR1 SGDLS and CDR2 YYNGEE.

This sequence joins TRBV6-5 and TRBJ1-4; TRBD1 aligns across 7 bases. Germline-derived CDR1 and CDR2 are MNHEY and SVGAGI. The junction had 6 bases not matched to a gene; V was cut back by 0 bases and J by 8 bases. This CDR3 has 15 residues. The CDR3 coding sequence is TGTGCCAGCAGTTACTCCAGACAGGGTGGGGAAAAACTGTTTTTT. This codes for CASSYSRQGGEKLFF.

V is TRBV19 and J is TRBJ1-2; 9 bases agree with TRBD1. Per germline, CDR1 LNHDA and CDR2 SQIVND (reference sequence). V lost 8 bases and J lost 3; bases outside the gene matches: 1. The CDR3 runs 12 residues. The DNA of the CDR3 is TGTGCCAGTCGGGACAGGGACTATGGCTACACCTTC. As protein: CASRDRDYGYTF.

The rearrangement uses TRBV5-4 and TRBJ1-2, with D possibly matching TRBD1 (6 bases). This CDR3 spans 14 amino acids. Between the trimmed V and J ends, which lost 0 bases and 8 bases, there was a span of 14 bases. CDR1 is SGHNT, CDR2 YYREEE, per germline (reference sequence). CDR3 DNA: TGTGCCAGCAGCTTGGGACAGGCCCTGCAAGGCTACACCTTC. Translated, it gives CASSLGQALQGYTF.

The V gene is TRBV27, the J gene TRBJ2-3; tentative D call: TRBD2 (5 bases). This CDR3 is 15 amino acids long. Germline V lookup: CDR1 MNHEY, CDR2 SMNVEV (reference sequence). The V end was cut by 1 base, the J end by 4 bases, with 12 bases between. CDR3 DNA: TGTGCCAGCAGTTTATATGAGGGCAGGCCAGATACGCAGTATTTT. This translates into CASSLYEGRPDTQYF.

This chain connects TRBV7-2 to TRBJ2-1, with D tentatively TRBD2 (6 bases). CDR1 and CDR2 from the germline V gene are SGHTA and FQGNSA. This CDR3 is built from 13 residues. V gave up 3 bases and J gave up 6 bases, with 9 bases separating them. Written as DNA, the CDR3 is TGTGCCAGCAGCTTGGGACTCTTCAATGAGCAGTTCTTC. Amino acid sequence: CASSLGLFNEQFF.

The chain combines TRBV6-1 with TRBJ1-2; the match to TRBD1 covers 8 bases. The V gene's germline CDR1 is MNHNS and CDR2 SASEGT. The CDR3 extends over 17 amino acids. V trimming: 0 bases; J trimming: 4 bases; junction bases outside the gene matches: 10. DNA for the CDR3: TGTGCCAGCAGTGAAGCGGGACAGGAACCCTTAGGCTATGGCTACACCTTC. It encodes CASSEAGQEPLGYGYTF.

The chain is built from TRBV4-3 and TRBJ1-5; the match to TRBD1 covers 9 bases. The germline V gene has CDR1 LGHNA and CDR2 YSLEER. The length of the CDR3 is 18 residues. The ends lost 4 bases at V and 5 bases at J; junction bases unmatched: 15. CDR3 nucleotide sequence: TGCGCCAGCAGCCCCGGTCCCGGGACAGGGAAGTATGATCAGCCCCAGCATTTT. This encodes CASSPGPGTGKYDQPQHF.